The 10 T cell receptor beta chains below were found in one sample sequenced in a study of Graves' ophthalmopathy and Graves' hyperthyroidism. RNA served as the template for amplifying TCR beta CDR3 regions. In the first round, RT-PCR was carried out with HTBI primers, and a multiplex PCR formed the second round. MiXCR, applied by TCRdb to the multiplex PCR reads, yields one record per CDR3 protein. The repertoire has around 660,000 distinct CDR3 sequences, roughly 39% of them found once; the top ten carry roughly 3%. Specimen: peripheral blood. These receptors came from an adult man with Graves' ophthalmopathy.

This clonotype came up a few times. The chain uses TRBV27 and TRBJ2-7; D gene uncertain. Germline-derived CDR1 and CDR2 are MNHEY and SMNVEV (reference sequence). The length of the CDR3 is 11 residues. Deletions cut 8 bases from V and 5 bases from J, with 10 bases between. The CDR3 spells CASSDLHEQYF. The CDR3 DNA reads as TGTGCCAGCTCAGACCTCCACGAGCAGTACTTC.

Comment on this clonotype: A read error is possible here, since a much larger clone lies one base away. The final CDR3 position lacks the conserved phenylalanine or tryptophan, pointing to a likely read error. The chain combines TRBV6-1 with TRBJ1-2; no reliable D call. The CDR3 runs 12 residues. CDR1 is MNHNS, CDR2 SASEGT, per germline. The CDR3 sequence: CAISAPNYGYTL. Here the CDR3 DNA reads TGTGCCATCAGTGCCCCTAACTATGGCTACACCCTC.

V gene TRBV7-3 combines with J gene TRBJ1-4; D perhaps matches TRBD1 (5 bases). Germline CDR1 and CDR2: SGHTA and FQGTGA. The CDR3 runs to 14 residues. With 5 bases removed from V and 6 bases from J, the gap between germline ends came to 13 bases. The DNA for the CDR3 is TGTGCCAGCAGCCGATCCAGGGTGGATGAAAAACTGTTTTTT. It specifies CASSRSRVDEKLFF.

In this sample, this clonotype turned up many times. The chain links TRBV29-1 to TRBJ2-7; D not resolved. Looked up from germline, CDR1 is SQVTM and CDR2 is ANQGSEA. The V gene lost 6 bases and the J gene lost 1 base, with 10 bases spanning the gap. There are 12 residues in the CDR3. Here the CDR3 DNA reads TGCAGCGTCTTGACGGTTTCCTACGAGCAGTACTTC. This sequence encodes CSVLTVSYEQYF.

The chain joins TRBV12-3 or TRBV12-4 to TRBJ2-2; D might be TRBD1 (6 bases). This CDR3 spans 15 amino acids. V lost 5 bases and J lost 4, with 14 bases in between. CDR3 amino acids: CASSHTGIGTGELFF. CDR3 DNA sequence: TGTGCCAGCAGTCATACAGGGATAGGCACCGGGGAGCTGTTTTTT.

The rearrangement links TRBV19 to TRBJ2-7, with TRBD1 as a possible D gene (6 bases). The CDR3 spans 13 residues. V was pared by 3 bases and J by 4 bases, with 10 bases between. Germline assignment: CDR1 LNHDA and CDR2 SQIVND (reference sequence). In DNA form, the CDR3 reads TGTGCCAGTAGTATGCAAACAGGGTACGAGCAGTACTTC. It translates to CASSMQTGYEQYF.

This clonotype was counted a few times. V usage is TRBV7-9 and J usage is TRBJ2-7; weak D call: TRBD1 (6 bases). V lost 5 bases and J 3 bases, leaving 17 bases between the germline ends. The CDR3 contains 15 residues. Germline loops: CDR1 SEHNR, CDR2 FQNEAQ (reference sequence). The CDR3 sequence: CASSTGRQELYEQYF. CDR3 DNA: TGTGCCAGCAGCACAGGGCGACAGGAACTCTACGAGCAGTACTTC. The entire variable domain, with the rest obtained from reference TRBV7-9 and TRBJ2-7, is as follows: DTGVSQNPRHKITKRGQNVTFRCDPISEHNRLYWYRQTLGQGPEFLTYFQNEAQLEKSRLLSDRFSAERPKGSFSTLEIQRTEQGDSAMYLCASSTGRQELYEQYFGPGTRLTVT.

Points on this clonotype: One junction end disagrees with the germline gene, perhaps due to a read error. CDR3 protein: CASSEDSYLRGRIGNSPLHF. The DNA for the CDR3 is TGTGCCAGCAGTGAAGACAGCTACCTGAGGGGGCGCATCGGGAATTCACCCCTCCACTTT. V is TRBV10-3 and J is TRBJ1-6, with 7 bases aligning to TRBD1. CDR3 size: 20 residues. The germline CDR1 and CDR2 sequences are ENHRY and SYGVKD.

This chain links TRBV7-2 with TRBJ2-7; maybe TRBD1 (6 bases). Trimming pared 6 bases from V and 7 bases from J, leaving 13 bases between. CDR1 is SGHTA and CDR2 is FQGNSA in the germline V gene. The CDR3 contains 12 residues. CDR3 coding DNA: TGTGCCAGCAGTTGGGGGCGTTTGGAGCAGTACTTC. Its translation is CASSWGRLEQYF.

In its sample, this clonotype was seen many times. The rearrangement uses TRBV15 and TRBJ1-2; 7 bases align to TRBD1. The CDR3 sequence is 14 residues long. The germline V gene has CDR1 LNHNV and CDR2 YYDKDF (reference sequence). Unmatched junction bases numbered 9, after V lost 3 bases and J lost 8 bases. CDR3 region: CATSSTRQGRGYTF. The CDR3 DNA is TGTGCCACCAGCAGCACCCGACAGGGACGGGGCTACACCTTC.